This entry concerns a single TCR beta chain. Its antigen is currently unknown. The sample comes from a study of PD-L1 blockade in urothelial cancer. Study-wide context: Per blood sample, T cells had a median of 141,255. General study points: Prediction of better survival came from below-median pretreatment blood TCR clonality.

The ends were cut back, 5 bases at V and 3 bases at J, with 5 bases in the middle. The length of the CDR3 is 12 residues. Looked up from germline, CDR1 is SEHNR and CDR2 is FQNEAQ (reference sequence). Profiled with immunoSEQ multiplex PCR; TCRdb holds only in-frame clones, not every one. The sample shows approximately 71,000 clones, about 89% of them seen only once. The sequence came from a man in his sixties with urothelial cancer. The source was PBMCs, collected around atezolizumab (anti-PD-L1) treatment. J is TRBJ1-5 and V is TRBV7-9; no definite D call. The DNA of the CDR3 is TGTGCCAGCAGCCCCTCCAATCAGCCCCAGCATTTT. Its protein product is CASSPSNQPQHF.